The 26 T cell receptor beta chains listed next were all sequenced from one sample in a study of blood T cell repertoires in COVID-19. The table came from immunoSEQ multiplex PCR; TCRdb's copy has only in-frame clones and leaves some out. This sample has approximately 50,000 clones, with roughly 85% found just once. Sequenced input: peripheral blood. The receptors stem from a man in his 70s with acute or convalescent COVID-19.

This rearrangement joins TRBV2 to TRBJ2-2; D might be TRBD1 (6 bases). Germline V gene sequence: CDR1 SNHLY, CDR2 FYNNEI. The CDR3 extends over 14 amino acids. Trimming removed 6 bases from V and 2 bases from J, with 10 bases in between. CDR3 bases: TGTGCCAGCAGAATACAGGGAAACACCGGGGAGCTGTTTTTT. This gives the protein CASRIQGNTGELFF.

This sequence joins TRBV30 and TRBJ1-4; 7 bases fit TRBD1. CDR1 is GTSNPN and CDR2 is SVGIG in the germline V gene (reference sequence). The V and J ends lost 2 bases and 8 bases, in that order; junction bases with no gene match: 8. There are 14 residues in the CDR3. The CDR3 DNA follows: TGTGCCTGGAGTATAGACAGGGCAGGCGAAAAACTGTTTTTT. Protein: CAWSIDRAGEKLFF.

This clone was observed a few times. The genes are TRBV19 and TRBJ1-6, with D perhaps TRBD1 (5 bases). The CDR3 extends over 15 amino acids. CDR1 and CDR2 from the germline V gene are LNHDA and SQIVND (reference sequence). Trimming left V 7 bases short and J 7 bases short, with 17 bases between. The CDR3 DNA reads TGTGCCAGTATACGGTCCAGGGAATCCAATTCACCCCTCCACTTT. It translates to CASIRSRESNSPLHF.

The chain couples TRBV6-5 to TRBJ2-5; 7 positions agree with TRBD2. The V gene end was trimmed by 5 bases and the J gene end by 6 bases; junction bases not matched to a gene: 9. Germline V gene data show CDR1 as MNHEY and CDR2 as SVGAGI. The CDR3 loop spans 14 amino acids. For the CDR3, the DNA is TGTGCCAGCAGTCCGGGACTACCAATAAAGACCCAGTACTTC. Amino acid sequence: CASSPGLPIKTQYF.

This clone was counted only a few times. V and J are TRBV6-5 and TRBJ2-7, with 8 bases matching TRBD1. CDR1 and CDR2 (germline): MNHEY, SVGAGI. The length of the CDR3 is 13 residues. V lost 4 bases and J lost 7; bases outside the gene matches: 6. The CDR3: CASSFDRGNEQYF. CDR3 coding DNA: TGTGCCAGCAGTTTTGACAGGGGCAATGAGCAGTACTTC.

The sample holds a few counts of this clone. The rearrangement joins TRBV21-1 to TRBJ1-6; TRBD1 reflects the table's D call only, with no check against the DNA. TRBV21-1 is a listed pseudogene. The CDR3 is 16 residues long. The CDR3 spells CASSKLGTEDNSPLHF. CDR3 DNA sequence: TGTGCCAGCAGCAAATTAGGGACAGAAGATAATTCACCCCTCCACTTT.

The V call is TRBV12-3 or TRBV12-4, the J call TRBJ1-1; D is uncertain. There are 12 residues in the CDR3. Trimming took 6 bases from V and 8 from J, leaving 13 bases between them. The CDR3 nucleotides read TGTGCCAGCAGCCCCCCGACACCCGAAGCTTTCTTT. Protein sequence: CASSPPTPEAFF.

This clone came up a few times. V and J are TRBV14 and TRBJ2-2; D gene uncertain. This CDR3 comprises 13 residues. V lost 0 bases and J lost 7, with 6 bases in between. Germline CDR1 is SGHDN and CDR2 is FVKESK. CDR3 bases: TGTGCCAGCAGCCAAGAGCAGTACGGGGAGCTGTTTTTT. Translation: CASSQEQYGELFF.

The CDR3 DNA follows: TGTGCCAGCAGCCAAGATCTGGCTAGCGGGATCGGGAGCGAGCAGTTCTTC. Residues: CASSQDLASGIGSEQFF. This rearrangement joins TRBV3-1 (or the pseudogene TRBV3-2) to TRBJ2-1; 9 bases agree with TRBD2. CDR1 and CDR2 (germline): LGHDT, YNNKEL (reference sequence). The junction had 13 bases not matched to a gene; V was cut back by 0 bases and J by 10 bases. The CDR3 is 17 amino acids.

The rearrangement uses TRBV7-9 and TRBJ2-6; perhaps TRBD1 as D (6 bases). Germline V gives CDR1 SEHNR, CDR2 FQNEAQ (reference sequence). The V and J ends lost 7 bases and 0 bases respectively, with 13 bases between them. This CDR3 has 16 residues. The CDR3 is CASTRTVGSGANVLTF. DNA of the CDR3: TGTGCCAGCACCCGGACAGTCGGCTCTGGGGCCAACGTCCTGACTTTC. The full variable domain, in which reference TRBV7-9 and TRBJ2-6 provide the parts outside the CDR3, is DTGVSQNPRHKITKRGQNVTFRCDPISEHNRLYWYRQTLGQGPEFLTYFQNEAQLEKSRLLSDRFSAERPKGSFSTLEIQRTEQGDSAMYLCASTRTVGSGANVLTFGAGSRLTVL.

This clone came up once. V usage is TRBV7-9 and J usage is TRBJ2-4; D is possibly TRBD1 (6 bases). V lost 0 bases and J 0 bases, leaving 12 bases between the germline ends. The germline V gene encodes CDR1 SEHNR and CDR2 FQNEAQ (reference sequence). CDR3 length: 17 residues. The CDR3 is CASSLARTVRAKNIQYF. The CDR3 nucleotides read TGTGCCAGCAGCTTAGCAAGGACAGTGAGAGCCAAAAACATTCAGTACTTC. Based on the CDR3 plus reference TRBV7-9 and TRBJ2-4, the full variable domain is DTGVSQNPRHKITKRGQNVTFRCDPISEHNRLYWYRQTLGQGPEFLTYFQNEAQLEKSRLLSDRFSAERPKGSFSTLEIQRTEQGDSAMYLCASSLARTVRAKNIQYFGAGTRLSVL.

This clone was recorded a few times. V gene TRBV7-9 combines with J gene TRBJ2-1; D gene uncertain. The length of the CDR3 is 14 residues. The germline V gene has CDR1 SEHNR and CDR2 FQNEAQ (reference sequence). V was clipped by 1 base and J by 5 bases, with 9 bases between them. The CDR3 sequence: CASSLGRSNNEQFF. The CDR3 region has the DNA TGTGCCAGCAGCTTAGGGCGGAGCAACAATGAGCAGTTCTTC.

The J gene is TRBJ1-1, the V gene TRBV9; no clear D gene. CDR1 and CDR2 (germline): SGDLS, YYNGEE. The V and J ends lost 4 bases and 3 bases respectively, with 16 bases between them. The length of the CDR3 is 15 residues. CDR3 in DNA: TGTGCCAGCAGCCCGGGGTTTCGAGCGTACACTGAAGCTTTCTTT. Protein product: CASSPGFRAYTEAFF.

With respect to this clone: Other DNA variants within this sample encode the same CDR3. This chain connects TRBV7-9 to TRBJ2-7, with 9 bases aligning to TRBD1. The germline CDR1 and CDR2 sequences are SEHNR and FQNEAQ (reference sequence). V dropped 0 bases and J dropped 1; count of bases not matched to a gene: 4. The CDR3 is 16 amino acids. Here the CDR3 reads CASSLATGGRSYEQYF. The DNA of the CDR3 is TGTGCCAGCAGCTTAGCGACAGGGGGTAGATCCTACGAGCAGTACTTC.

The chain combines TRBV5-8 with TRBJ2-7; TRBD1 agrees at 9 bases. The CDR3 consists of 14 residues. After removal of 3 bases from V and 3 bases from J, the junction contained 4 bases not matched to a gene. The germline V gene encodes CDR1 SGHTS and CDR2 YDEGEE. The CDR3 here is CASSWTGANYEQYF. The CDR3 DNA follows: TGTGCCAGCAGCTGGACAGGGGCCAACTACGAGCAGTACTTC.

The V and J genes are TRBV5-5 and TRBJ1-2; 8 nucleotides match TRBD1. This CDR3 has 12 residues. Per germline, CDR1 SGHKS and CDR2 YYEKEE (reference sequence). After removal of 2 bases from V and 8 bases from J, the junction contained 2 bases not matched to a gene. CDR3 DNA: TGTGCCAGCAGCTTCACAGGGGGAGGCTACACCTTC. Amino acid sequence: CASSFTGGGYTF.

This chain uses TRBV15 with TRBJ1-1, with D hard to call. Germline V CDR1 and CDR2: LNHNV, YYDKDF (reference sequence). This CDR3 comprises 13 residues. Trimming left V 7 bases short and J 5 bases short, with 14 bases between. In DNA form, the CDR3 reads TGTGCCACCAATCGGGAAGGAAGAACTGAAGCTTTCTTT. Protein sequence: CATNREGRTEAFF.

This clone was seen a handful of times. V usage is TRBV28 and J usage is TRBJ2-1, with D possibly TRBD1 on 6 matching bases. From germline, CDR1 is MDHEN and CDR2 SYDVKM. This CDR3 is 14 amino acids long. Trimming pared 4 bases from V and 8 bases from J, leaving 15 bases between. The CDR3 sequence is CASSSQGTRDEQFF. The DNA of the CDR3 is TGTGCCAGCAGTTCACAGGGAACGAGGGATGAGCAGTTCTTC.

This chain uses TRBV18 with TRBJ1-3, with TRBD1 identical over 11 bases. The CDR3 loop spans 15 amino acids. V lost 2 bases, J lost 8 bases, and 5 bases stayed unmatched. CDR1 is KGHSH, CDR2 LQKENI, per germline. As DNA, the CDR3 is TGTGCCAGCTCACCAACGGGACAGGGGGTCGACACCATATATTTT. This codes for CASSPTGQGVDTIYF.

The chain employs TRBV6-2 or TRBV6-3 and TRBJ2-6; TRBD1 matches 11 bases. The trim removed 5 bases at V and 3 bases at J, leaving 9 bases unmatched. There are 18 residues in the CDR3. CDR1 and CDR2 (germline): MNHEY, SVGEGT. As DNA, the CDR3 is TGTGCCAGCAGTCATCGGGACAGGGGGTTTGGTGGGGCCAACGTCCTGACTTTC. Amino acid sequence: CASSHRDRGFGGANVLTF.

This chain connects TRBV4-2 to TRBJ2-7; 11 nucleotides align to TRBD1. The CDR3 is 13 residues long. Trimming at V came to 6 bases and at J to 6 bases, leaving 4 bases not matched to a gene. The germline V gene encodes CDR1 LGHNA and CDR2 YNFKEQ. For the CDR3, the DNA is TGTGCCAGCAGTCAGGGACAGGGGGTCGAGCAGTACTTC. As protein: CASSQGQGVEQYF.

The V and J genes are TRBV7-2 and TRBJ2-5, with 9 bases lining up with TRBD1. The CDR3 is made up of 14 amino acids. After removal of 2 bases from V and 4 bases from J, the junction contained 2 bases not matched to a gene. From germline, CDR1 is SGHTA and CDR2 FQGNSA. CDR3 loop: CASSLTGGRETQYF. DNA for the CDR3: TGTGCCAGCAGCTTAACAGGGGGCCGAGAGACCCAGTACTTC.

This clone has a single count. The chain has TRBV7-3 and TRBJ2-5; D may be TRBD2 (5 bases). Germline assignment: CDR1 SGHTA and CDR2 FQGTGA. CDR3 length equals 14 residues. Trimming took 5 bases from V and 5 from J, leaving 15 bases between them. CDR3 coding DNA: TGTGCCAGCAGCGCCAATGGGAGAGGGGAGACCCAGTACTTC. Protein product: CASSANGRGETQYF.

This clone was counted between two and nine times. The chain employs TRBV5-8 and TRBJ1-6, with TRBD1 identical over 10 bases. V dropped 4 bases and J dropped 9; count of bases not matched to a gene: 4. Germline V lookup: CDR1 SGHTS, CDR2 YDEGEE. CDR3 length: 14 residues. DNA of the CDR3: TGTGCCAGCAGCGACTGGACAGGGGGTTCACCCCTCCACTTT. It is translated as CASSDWTGGSPLHF.

The chain employs TRBV5-8 and TRBJ1-5; D unclear. The CDR3 is 14 amino acids. Germline V gives CDR1 SGHTS, CDR2 YDEGEE. Trimming cost V 4 bases and J 2 bases, with 10 bases left between them. The CDR3 spells CASSQLVGNQPQHF. CDR3 nucleotides: TGTGCCAGCAGCCAACTAGTAGGCAATCAGCCCCAGCATTTT.

This clone was detected only a few times. The rearrangement uses TRBV7-9 and TRBJ2-1; 14 bases match TRBD2. Losses at the gene ends were 5 bases for V and 0 bases for J; bases not matched to a gene: 6. Germline V gene sequence: CDR1 SEHNR, CDR2 FQNEAQ (reference sequence). This CDR3 contains 18 residues. This chain's CDR3 is CASSPGTSGGSSYNEQFF. CDR3 DNA sequence: TGTGCCAGCAGCCCCGGGACTAGCGGGGGTAGCTCCTACAATGAGCAGTTCTTC. The full variable domain, with the rest looked up from reference TRBV7-9 and TRBJ2-1, is DTGVSQNPRHKITKRGQNVTFRCDPISEHNRLYWYRQTLGQGPEFLTYFQNEAQLEKSRLLSDRFSAERPKGSFSTLEIQRTEQGDSAMYLCASSPGTSGGSSYNEQFFGPGTRLTVL.